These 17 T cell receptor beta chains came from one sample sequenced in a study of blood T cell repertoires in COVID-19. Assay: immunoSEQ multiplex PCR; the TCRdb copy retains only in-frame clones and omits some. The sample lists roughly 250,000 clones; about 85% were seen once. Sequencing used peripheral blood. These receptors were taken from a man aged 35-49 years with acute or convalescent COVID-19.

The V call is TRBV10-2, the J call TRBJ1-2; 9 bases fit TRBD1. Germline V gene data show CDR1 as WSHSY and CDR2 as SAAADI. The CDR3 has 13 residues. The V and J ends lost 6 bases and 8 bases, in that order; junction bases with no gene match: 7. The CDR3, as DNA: TGCGCCAGCAGCGGCACAGGGGGCGAGGGCTACACCTTC. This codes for CASSGTGGEGYTF.

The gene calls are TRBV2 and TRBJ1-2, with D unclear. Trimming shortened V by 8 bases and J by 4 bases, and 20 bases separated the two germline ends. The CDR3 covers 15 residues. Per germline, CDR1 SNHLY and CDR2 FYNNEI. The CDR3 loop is CASCLVSSTGYGYTF. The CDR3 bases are TGTGCCAGCTGCTTGGTTTCGTCGACTGGCTATGGCTACACCTTC.

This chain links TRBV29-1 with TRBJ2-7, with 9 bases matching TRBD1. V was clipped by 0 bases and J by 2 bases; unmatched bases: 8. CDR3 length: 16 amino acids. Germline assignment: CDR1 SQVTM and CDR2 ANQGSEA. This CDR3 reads CSVEDGQGMGAYEQYF. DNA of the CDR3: TGCAGCGTTGAAGACGGACAGGGGATGGGCGCCTACGAGCAGTACTTC.

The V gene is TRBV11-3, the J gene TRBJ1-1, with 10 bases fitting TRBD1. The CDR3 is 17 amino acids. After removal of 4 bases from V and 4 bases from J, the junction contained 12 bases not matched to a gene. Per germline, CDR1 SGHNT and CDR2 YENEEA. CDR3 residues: CASSYSRQGARGTEAFF. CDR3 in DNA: TGTGCCAGCAGCTATAGCCGACAGGGGGCGCGGGGCACTGAAGCTTTCTTT.

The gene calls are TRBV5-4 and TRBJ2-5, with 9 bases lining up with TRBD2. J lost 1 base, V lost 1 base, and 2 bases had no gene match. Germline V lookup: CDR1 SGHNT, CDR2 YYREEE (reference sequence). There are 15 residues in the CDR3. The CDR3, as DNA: TGTGCCAGCAGCTTGAGCGGGGGGTCCCAAGAGACCCAGTACTTC. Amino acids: CASSLSGGSQETQYF.

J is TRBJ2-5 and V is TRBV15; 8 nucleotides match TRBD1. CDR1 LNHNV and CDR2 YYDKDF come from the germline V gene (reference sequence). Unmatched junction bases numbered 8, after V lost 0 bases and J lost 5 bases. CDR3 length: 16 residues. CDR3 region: CATSREGTGGIETQYF. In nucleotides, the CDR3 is TGTGCCACCAGCAGAGAAGGCACAGGGGGGATTGAGACCCAGTACTTC.

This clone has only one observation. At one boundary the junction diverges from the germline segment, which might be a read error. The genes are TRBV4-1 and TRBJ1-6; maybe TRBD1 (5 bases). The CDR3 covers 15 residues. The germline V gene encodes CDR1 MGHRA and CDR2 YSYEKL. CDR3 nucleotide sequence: TGCGCCAGCTGCCACGACGGGGGACCGGGATCACCCCTCCACTTT. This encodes CASCHDGGPGSPLHF.

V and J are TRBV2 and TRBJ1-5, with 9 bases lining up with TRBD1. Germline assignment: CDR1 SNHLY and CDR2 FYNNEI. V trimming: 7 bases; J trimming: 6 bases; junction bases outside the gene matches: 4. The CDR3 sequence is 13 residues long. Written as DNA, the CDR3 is TGTGCCAGCACCCGGGACAGGGCTCAGCCCCAGCATTTT. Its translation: CASTRDRAQPQHF.

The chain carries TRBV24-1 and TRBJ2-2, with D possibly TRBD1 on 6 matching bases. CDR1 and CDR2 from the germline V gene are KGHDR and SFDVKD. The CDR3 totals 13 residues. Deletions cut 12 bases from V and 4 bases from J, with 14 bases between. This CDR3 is CASSTGTTGELFF. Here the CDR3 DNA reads TGTGCCTCCTCGACAGGAACCACCGGGGAGCTGTTTTTT.

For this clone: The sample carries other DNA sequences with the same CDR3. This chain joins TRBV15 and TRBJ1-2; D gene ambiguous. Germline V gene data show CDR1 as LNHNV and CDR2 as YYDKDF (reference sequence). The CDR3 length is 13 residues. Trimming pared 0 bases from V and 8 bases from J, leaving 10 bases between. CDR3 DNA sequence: TGTGCCACCAGCAGAGATAACTCGTACGGCTACACCTTC. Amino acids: CATSRDNSYGYTF.

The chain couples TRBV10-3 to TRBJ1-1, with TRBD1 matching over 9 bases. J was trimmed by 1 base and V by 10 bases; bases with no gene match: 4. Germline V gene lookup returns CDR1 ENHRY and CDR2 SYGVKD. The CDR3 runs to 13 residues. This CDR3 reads CASMGQGNTEAFF. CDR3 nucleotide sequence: TGTGCCAGCATGGGACAGGGGAACACTGAAGCTTTCTTT.

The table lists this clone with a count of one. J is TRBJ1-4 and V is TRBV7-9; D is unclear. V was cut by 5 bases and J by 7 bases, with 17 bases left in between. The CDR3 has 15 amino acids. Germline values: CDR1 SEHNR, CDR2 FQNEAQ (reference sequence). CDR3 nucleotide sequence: TGTGCCAGCAGCGCGAGAATACCCCGGGGTGAAAAACTGTTTTTT. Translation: CASSARIPRGEKLFF.

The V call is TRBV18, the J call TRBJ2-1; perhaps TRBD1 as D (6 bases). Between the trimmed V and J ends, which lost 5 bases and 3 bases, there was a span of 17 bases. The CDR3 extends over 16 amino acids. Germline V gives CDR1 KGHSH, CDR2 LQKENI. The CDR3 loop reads CASSVSTGINYNEQFF. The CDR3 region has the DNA TGTGCCAGCTCAGTCTCCACAGGGATCAACTACAATGAGCAGTTCTTC. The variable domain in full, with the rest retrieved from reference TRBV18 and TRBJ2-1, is NAGVMQNPRHLVRRRGQEARLRCSPMKGHSHVYWYRQLPEEGLKFMVYLQKENIIDESGMPKERFSAEFPKEGPSILRIQQVVRGDSAAYFCASSVSTGINYNEQFFGPGTRLTVL.

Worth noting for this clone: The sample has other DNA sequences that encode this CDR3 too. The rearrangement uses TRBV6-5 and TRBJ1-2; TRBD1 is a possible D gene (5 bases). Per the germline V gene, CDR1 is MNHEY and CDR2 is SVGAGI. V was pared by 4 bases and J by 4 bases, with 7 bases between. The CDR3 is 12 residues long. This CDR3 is CASSSDTYGYTF. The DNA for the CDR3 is TGTGCCAGCAGTTCGGACACCTATGGCTACACCTTC.

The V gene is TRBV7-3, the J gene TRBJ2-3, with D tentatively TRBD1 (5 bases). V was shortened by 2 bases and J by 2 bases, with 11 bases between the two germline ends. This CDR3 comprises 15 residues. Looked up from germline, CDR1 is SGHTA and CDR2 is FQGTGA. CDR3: CASSLDDRFTDTQYF. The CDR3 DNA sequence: TGTGCCAGCAGCTTAGATGACAGATTCACAGATACGCAGTATTTT.

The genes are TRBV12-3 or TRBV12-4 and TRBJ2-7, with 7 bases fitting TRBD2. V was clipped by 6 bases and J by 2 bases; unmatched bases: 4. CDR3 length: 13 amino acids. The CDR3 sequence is CASRIAGAYEQYF. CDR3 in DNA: TGTGCCAGCAGAATAGCGGGCGCCTACGAGCAGTACTTC.

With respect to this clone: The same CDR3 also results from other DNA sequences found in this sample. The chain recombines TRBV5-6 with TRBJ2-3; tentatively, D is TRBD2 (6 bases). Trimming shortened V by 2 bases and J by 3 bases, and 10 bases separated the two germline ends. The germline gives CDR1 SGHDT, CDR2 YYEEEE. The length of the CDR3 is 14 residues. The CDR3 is CASSLSGGTDTQYF. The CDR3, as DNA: TGTGCCAGCAGCTTATCCGGGGGAACAGATACGCAGTATTTT. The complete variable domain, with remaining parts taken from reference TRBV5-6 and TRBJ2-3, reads DAGVTQSPTHLIKTRGQQVTLRCSPKSGHDTVSWYQQALGQGPQFIFQYYEEEERQRGNFPDRFSGHQFPNYSSELNVNALLLGDSALYLCASSLSGGTDTQYFGPGTRLTVL.